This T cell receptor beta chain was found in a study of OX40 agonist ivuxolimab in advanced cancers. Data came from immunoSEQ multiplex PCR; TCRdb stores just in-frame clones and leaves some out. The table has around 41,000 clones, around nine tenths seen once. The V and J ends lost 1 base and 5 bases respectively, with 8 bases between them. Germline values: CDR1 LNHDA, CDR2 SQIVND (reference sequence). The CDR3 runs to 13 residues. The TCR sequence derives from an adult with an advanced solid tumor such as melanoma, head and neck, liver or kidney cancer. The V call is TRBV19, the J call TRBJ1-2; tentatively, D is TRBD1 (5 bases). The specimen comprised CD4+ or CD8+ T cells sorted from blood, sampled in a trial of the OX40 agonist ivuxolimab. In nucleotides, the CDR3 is TGTGCCAGTAGTATAGTATCAGGGTATGGCTACACCTTC. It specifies CASSIVSGYGYTF. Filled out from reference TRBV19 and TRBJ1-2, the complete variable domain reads DGGITQSPKYLFRKEGQNVTLSCEQNLNHDAMYWYRQDPGQGLRLIYYSQIVNDFQKGDIAEGYSVSREKKESFPLTVTSAQKNPTAFYLCASSIVSGYGYTFGSGTRLTVV.